This TCR beta chain was sequenced during a study of blood T cells in healthy people across ages. Study-wide points: Expanded clonotype shifts may have been confounded, as the donors had an unknown CMV status.

It was with a sample-barcoded 5' primer and a J-beta primer mix that a second PCR of roughly 6 to 12 cycles was run. TCRdb re-called the 5' RACE reads with MiXCR, one entry per CDR3 protein. Of over 600,000 distinct CDR3 sequences listed, around 21% are singletons. Turning to this clonotype: Its antigen is unknown.

The CDR3 runs to 15 residues. The germline V gene has CDR1 SGHRS and CDR2 YFSETQ. V gave up 3 bases and J gave up 5 bases, with 17 bases separating them. Healthy Caucasians from Russia aged roughly 6 to 95 served as donors. The specimen sequenced was blood. This clonotype was obtained from a man aged 70 or older in good health. This chain uses TRBV5-1 with TRBJ1-1, with no clear D. As DNA, the CDR3 is TGCGCCAGCAGCTCGGATAGTCGGGGTTGGACTGAAGCTTTCTTT. Translating it yields CASSSDSRGWTEAFF.